This T cell receptor (beta chain) was sequenced in a study of cytomegalovirus exposure and HLA in healthy donors. Though nominally healthy at sampling, donors likely had unrecorded immune exposures. Comments on this clone: Its antigen remains unidentified.

This CDR3 has 15 amino acids. V was trimmed by 4 bases and J by 3 bases, leaving 14 bases between them. Germline V gene data show CDR1 as SGHRS and CDR2 as YFSETQ. A multiplex PCR was run with 60 Vbeta primers and 13 Jbeta primers. Profiling relied on immunoSEQ multiplex PCR, and the TCRdb table lists in-frame clones only, not all of them. The sample carries under 200,000 clones, 77% recorded once. General study findings and limits: The study carried out a later analysis of TCR beta sequences. It associated some 15,000 of them with specific HLA alleles at a false discovery rate of 0.05. Productive rates of about 90% or about 30% were seen for most TCR beta V segments in an earlier analysis.

V gene TRBV5-1 combines with J gene TRBJ1-3; a possible D gene is TRBD1 (5 bases). Sequences were obtained from PBMCs. The sequence came from a male donor in good health and CMV-seropositive. As DNA, the CDR3 is TGCGCCAGCAGCCGAGGCGGGGGTGGTGGAAACACCATATATTTT. This gives the protein CASSRGGGGGNTIYF. Looking up the rest from reference TRBV5-1 and TRBJ1-3 gives the full variable domain: KAGVTQTPRYLIKTRGQQVTLSCSPISGHRSVSWYQQTPGQGLQFLFEYFSETQRNKGNFPGRFSGRQFSNSRSEMNVSTLELGDSALYLCASSRGGGGGNTIYFGEGSWLTVV.